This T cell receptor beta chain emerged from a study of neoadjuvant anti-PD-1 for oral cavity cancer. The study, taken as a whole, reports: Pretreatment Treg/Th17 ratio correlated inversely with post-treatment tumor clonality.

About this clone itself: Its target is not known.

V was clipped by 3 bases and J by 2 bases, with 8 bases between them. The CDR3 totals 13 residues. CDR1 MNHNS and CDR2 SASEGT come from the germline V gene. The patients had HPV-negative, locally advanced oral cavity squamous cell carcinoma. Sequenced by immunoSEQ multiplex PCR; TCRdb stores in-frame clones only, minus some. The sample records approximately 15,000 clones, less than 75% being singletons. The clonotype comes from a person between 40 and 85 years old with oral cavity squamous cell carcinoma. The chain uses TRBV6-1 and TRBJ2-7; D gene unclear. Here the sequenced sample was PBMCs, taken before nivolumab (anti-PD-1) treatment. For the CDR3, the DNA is TGTGCCAGCAGTGAGGCCCAGGCCTACGAGCAGTACTTC. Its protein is CASSEAQAYEQYF.